The clone carrying this TCR beta chain was picked up many times. The data were taken from a study of neurological immune-mediated disorders. In every sequencing run, more than 170 million TCR-beta sequences were generated from 15-18 subjects. TCRdb passed the 5' RACE reads through MiXCR, listing each CDR3 protein once. The table shows around 25,000 distinct CDR3 sequences, with 10% to 15% occurring only once. After removal of 5 bases from V and 7 bases from J, the junction contained 7 bases not matched to a gene. CDR3 size: 12 residues. In germline, CDR1 is SQVTM, CDR2 ANQGSEA. This chain joins TRBV29-1 and TRBJ2-7; 8 bases map to TRBD1. This clonotype was obtained from a woman aged 60 to 75 with HTLV-1-associated myelopathy (HAM/TSP). The material sequenced was PBMCs. This chain's CDR3 is CSVRGQGWEQYF. The CDR3 DNA is TGCAGCGTTCGAGGACAGGGCTGGGAGCAGTACTTC.